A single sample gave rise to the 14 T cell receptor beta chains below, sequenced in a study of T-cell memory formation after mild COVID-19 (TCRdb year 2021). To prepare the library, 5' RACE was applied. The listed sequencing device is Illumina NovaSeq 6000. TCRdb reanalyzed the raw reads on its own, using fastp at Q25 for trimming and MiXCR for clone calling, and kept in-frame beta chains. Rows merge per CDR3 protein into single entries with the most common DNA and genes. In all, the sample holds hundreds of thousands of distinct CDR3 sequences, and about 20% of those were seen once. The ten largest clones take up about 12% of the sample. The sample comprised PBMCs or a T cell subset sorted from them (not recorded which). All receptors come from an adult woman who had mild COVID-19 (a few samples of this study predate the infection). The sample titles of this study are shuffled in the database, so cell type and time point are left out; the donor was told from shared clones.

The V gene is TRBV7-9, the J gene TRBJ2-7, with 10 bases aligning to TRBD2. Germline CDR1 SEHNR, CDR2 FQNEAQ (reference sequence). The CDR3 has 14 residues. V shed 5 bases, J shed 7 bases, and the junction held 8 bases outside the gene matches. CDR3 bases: TGTGCCAGCAGCCAAGAACTAGCGGGGTCTGAGCAGTACTTC. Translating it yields CASSQELAGSEQYF.

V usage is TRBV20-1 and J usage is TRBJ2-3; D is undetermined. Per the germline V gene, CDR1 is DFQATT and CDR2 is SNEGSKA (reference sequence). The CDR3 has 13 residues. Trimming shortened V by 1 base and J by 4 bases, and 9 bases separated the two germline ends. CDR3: CSARAWNADTQYF. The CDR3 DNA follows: TGCAGTGCTAGAGCTTGGAACGCAGATACGCAGTATTTT.

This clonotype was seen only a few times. The DNA of the CDR3 is TGTGCCAGCTCACCACCGTTTCCTGAGCCGCGCTATACGCAGTATTTT. It yields the protein CASSPPFPEPRYTQYF. The gene calls are TRBV18 and TRBJ2-3; no definite D call. The V end was cut by 0 bases, the J end by 7 bases, with 17 bases between. The CDR3 consists of 16 residues. The germline V gene encodes CDR1 KGHSH and CDR2 LQKENI.

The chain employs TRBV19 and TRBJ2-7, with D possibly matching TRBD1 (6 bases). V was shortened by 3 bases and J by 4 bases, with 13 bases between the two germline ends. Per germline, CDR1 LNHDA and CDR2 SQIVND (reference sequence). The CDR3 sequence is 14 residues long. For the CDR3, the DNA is TGTGCCAGTAGTATGAGGGGGTTCTTGTACGAGCAGTACTTC. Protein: CASSMRGFLYEQYF.

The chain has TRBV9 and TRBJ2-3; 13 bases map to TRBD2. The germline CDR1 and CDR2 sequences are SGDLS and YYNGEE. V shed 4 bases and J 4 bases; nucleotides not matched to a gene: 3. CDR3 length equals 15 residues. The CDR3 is CASSQGTSGADTQYF. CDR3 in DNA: TGTGCCAGCAGCCAGGGGACTAGCGGGGCAGATACGCAGTATTTT.

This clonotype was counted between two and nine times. The CDR3 loop reads CASSPTSGGRADTQYF. In DNA form, the CDR3 reads TGTGCCAGCAGCCCCACTAGCGGGGGGAGGGCAGATACGCAGTATTTT. The V and J genes are TRBV7-3 and TRBJ2-3; the match to TRBD2 covers 12 bases. V gave up 5 bases and J gave up 4 bases; unmatched junction bases: 7. The CDR3 covers 16 residues. The V gene's germline CDR1 is SGHTA and CDR2 FQGTGA.

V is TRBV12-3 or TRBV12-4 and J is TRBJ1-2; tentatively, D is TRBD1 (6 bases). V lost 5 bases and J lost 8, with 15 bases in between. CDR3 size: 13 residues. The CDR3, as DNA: TGTGCCAGCAGTCTGTCGGGGGCTAGCGGCTACACCTTC. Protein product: CASSLSGASGYTF.

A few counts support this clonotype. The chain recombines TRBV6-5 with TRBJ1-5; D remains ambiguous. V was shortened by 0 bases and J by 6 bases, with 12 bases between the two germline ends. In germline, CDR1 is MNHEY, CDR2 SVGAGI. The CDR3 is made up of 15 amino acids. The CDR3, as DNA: TGTGCCAGCAGTTACTCGAGATGGGGAAGTCAGCCCCAGCATTTT. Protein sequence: CASSYSRWGSQPQHF.

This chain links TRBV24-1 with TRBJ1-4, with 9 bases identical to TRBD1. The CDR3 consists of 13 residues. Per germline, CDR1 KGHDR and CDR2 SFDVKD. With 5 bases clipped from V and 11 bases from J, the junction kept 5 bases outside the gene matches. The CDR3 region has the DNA TGTGCCACCAGTGTCGGACAGGGGTCTAAACTGTTTTTT. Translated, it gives CATSVGQGSKLFF.

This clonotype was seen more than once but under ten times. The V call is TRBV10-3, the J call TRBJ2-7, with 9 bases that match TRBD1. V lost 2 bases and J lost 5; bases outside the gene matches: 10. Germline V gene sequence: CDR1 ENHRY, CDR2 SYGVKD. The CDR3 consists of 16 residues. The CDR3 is CAISEPGQGLGNEQYF. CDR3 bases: TGTGCCATCAGTGAGCCGGGACAGGGTCTTGGGAACGAGCAGTACTTC.

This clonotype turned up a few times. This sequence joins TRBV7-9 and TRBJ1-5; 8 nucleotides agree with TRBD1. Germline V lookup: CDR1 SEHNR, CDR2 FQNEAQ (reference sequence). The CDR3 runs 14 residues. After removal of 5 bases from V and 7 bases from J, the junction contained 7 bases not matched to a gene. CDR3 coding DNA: TGTGCCAGCAGCGCCAGGGGGCGAGGCCAGCCCCAGCATTTT. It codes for CASSARGRGQPQHF. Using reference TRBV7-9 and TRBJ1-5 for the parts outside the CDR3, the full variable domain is DTGVSQNPRHKITKRGQNVTFRCDPISEHNRLYWYRQTLGQGPEFLTYFQNEAQLEKSRLLSDRFSAERPKGSFSTLEIQRTEQGDSAMYLCASSARGRGQPQHFGDGTRLSIL.

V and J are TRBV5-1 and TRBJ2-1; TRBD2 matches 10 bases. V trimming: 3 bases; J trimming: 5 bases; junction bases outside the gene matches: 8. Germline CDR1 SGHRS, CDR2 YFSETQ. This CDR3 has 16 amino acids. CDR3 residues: CASSWVTSGINNEQFF. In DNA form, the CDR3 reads TGCGCCAGCAGCTGGGTCACTAGCGGGATCAACAATGAGCAGTTCTTC.

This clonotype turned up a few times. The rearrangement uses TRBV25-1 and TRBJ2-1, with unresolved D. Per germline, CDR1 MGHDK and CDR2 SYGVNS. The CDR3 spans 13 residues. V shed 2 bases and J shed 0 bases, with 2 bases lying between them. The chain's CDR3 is CASSESSYNEQFF. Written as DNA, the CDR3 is TGTGCCAGCAGTGAAAGCTCCTACAATGAGCAGTTCTTC.

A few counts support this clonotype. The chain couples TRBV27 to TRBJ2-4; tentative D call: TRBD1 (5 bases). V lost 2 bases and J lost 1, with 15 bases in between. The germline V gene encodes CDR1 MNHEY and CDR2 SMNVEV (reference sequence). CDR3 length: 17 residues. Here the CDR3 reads CASSLDWGLGAKNIQYF. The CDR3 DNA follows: TGTGCCAGCAGTTTAGATTGGGGCTTAGGGGCCAAAAACATTCAGTACTTC.